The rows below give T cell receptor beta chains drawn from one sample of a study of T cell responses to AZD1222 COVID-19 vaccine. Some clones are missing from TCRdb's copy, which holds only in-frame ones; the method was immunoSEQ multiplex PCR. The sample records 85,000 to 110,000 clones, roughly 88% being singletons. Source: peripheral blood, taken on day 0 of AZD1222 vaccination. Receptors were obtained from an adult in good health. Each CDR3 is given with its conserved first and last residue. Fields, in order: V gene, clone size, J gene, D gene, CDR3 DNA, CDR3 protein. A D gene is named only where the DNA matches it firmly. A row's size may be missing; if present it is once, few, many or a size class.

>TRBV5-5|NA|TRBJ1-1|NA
TGTGCCAGCACCCCTGGGGGGGGACTCACTGAAGCTTTCTTT
CASTPGGGLTEAFF
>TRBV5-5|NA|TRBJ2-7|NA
TGTGCCAGCAGCTTTGGTGCGCCACAGGAGTCCTACGAGCAGTACTTC
CASSFGAPQESYEQYF
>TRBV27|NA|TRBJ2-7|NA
TGTGCCAGCAGTCCGACCCTAAAGGTCTCTGCCTACGAGCAGTACTTC
CASSPTLKVSAYEQYF
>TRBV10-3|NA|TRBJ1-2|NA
TGTGCCATCAGTGAGCAGGGGTACTATGGCTACACCTTC
CAISEQGYYGYTF
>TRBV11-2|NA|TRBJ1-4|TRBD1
TGTGCCAGCACCGGGACAGGGGGACTTGCAACTAATGAAAAACTGTTTTTT
CASTGTGGLATNEKLFF
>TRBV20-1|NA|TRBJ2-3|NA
TGCAGTGCTCAGACGGGAGATACGCAGTATTTT
CSAQTGDTQYF
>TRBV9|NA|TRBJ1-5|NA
TGTGCCAGCAGCGCCGGGGCCCCAGGGATTCAGCCCCAGCATTTT
CASSAGAPGIQPQHF
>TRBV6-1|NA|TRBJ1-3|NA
TGTGCCAGCAGTGAGAGGACCTCGCCAAACACCATATATTTT
CASSERTSPNTIYF
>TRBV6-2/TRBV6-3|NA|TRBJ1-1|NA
TGTGCCAGCAGCCAACAGGGTGTTGTCGTTGAAGCTTTCTTT
CASSQQGVVVEAFF
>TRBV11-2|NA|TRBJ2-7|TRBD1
TGTGCCAGCAGCTTAAGTGGGACAGACGCCTACGAGCAGTACTTC
CASSLSGTDAYEQYF
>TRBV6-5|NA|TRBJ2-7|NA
TGTGCCAGCAGTTACTCGATATCAGGGGCCTACGAGCAGTACTTC
CASSYSISGAYEQYF
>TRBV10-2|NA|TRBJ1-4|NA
TGCGCCAGCAGTACCAACCGACAGGAAAAACTGTTTTTT
CASSTNRQEKLFF
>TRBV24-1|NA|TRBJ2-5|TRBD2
TGTGCCACCAGTGACCCCAGCGGGAGCCAAGAGACCCAGTACTTC
CATSDPSGSQETQYF
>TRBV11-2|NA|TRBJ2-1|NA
TGTGCCAGCAGCTTAGTTGCCCCGGGGGAGCAGTTCTTC
CASSLVAPGEQFF
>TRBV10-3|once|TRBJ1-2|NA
TGTGCCATCAGTGAGGTACAGGCCATAGTTAACTATGGCTACACCTTC
CAISEVQAIVNYGYTF
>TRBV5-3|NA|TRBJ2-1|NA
TGTGCCAGAAGCTTAGGGGGGACCACCTACAATGAGCAGTTCTTC
CARSLGGTTYNEQFF
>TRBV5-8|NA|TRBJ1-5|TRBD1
TGTGCCAGCATTTCTCTACGACAGGGTTCCAATCAGCCCCAGCATTTT
CASISLRQGSNQPQHF
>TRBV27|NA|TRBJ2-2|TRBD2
TGTGCCAGCAGTTCGGGACTAGCGGGAGTTGGCGGGGAGCTGTTTTTT
CASSSGLAGVGGELFF
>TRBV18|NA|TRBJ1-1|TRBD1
TGTGCCAGCTCACCAAGACAGGGGGCAGACACTGAAGCTTTCTTT
CASSPRQGADTEAFF
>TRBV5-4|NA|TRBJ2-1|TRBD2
TGTGCCAGCAGACTCGAGCGGGAGCGTAATGAGCAGTTCTTC
CASRLERERNEQFF
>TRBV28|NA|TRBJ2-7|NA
TGTGCCAGCACTGACAGCAGCTCCTACGAGCAGTACTTC
CASTDSSSYEQYF
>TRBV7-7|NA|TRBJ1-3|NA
TGTGCTAGCAGCCCCACGGGGGTCTCTGGAAACACCATATATTTT
CASSPTGVSGNTIYF
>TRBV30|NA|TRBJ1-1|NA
TGTGCCTGGAGGAAGAACACTGAAGCTTTCTTT
CAWRKNTEAFF
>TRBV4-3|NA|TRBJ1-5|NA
TGCGCCAGCAGCCAAGACCCCAGTTGGGGGGGAAGCAATCAGCCCCAGCATTTT
CASSQDPSWGGSNQPQHF
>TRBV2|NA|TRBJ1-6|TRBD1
TGTGCCAGCAGAACACAGGGGGATTCACCCCTCCACTTT
CASRTQGDSPLHF
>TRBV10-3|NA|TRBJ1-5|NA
TGTGCCATCAGTGAGGTTGGAGGACAGACCAATCAGCCCCAGCATTTT
CAISEVGGQTNQPQHF
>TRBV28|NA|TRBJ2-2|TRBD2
TGTGCCAGCAGTTTCCGGGGGGGACAAGGGACCGGGGAGCTGTTTTTT
CASSFRGGQGTGELFF
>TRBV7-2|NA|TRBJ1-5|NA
TGTGCCAGCAGTCTCGGAAGTTTTCAGCCCCAGCATTTT
CASSLGSFQPQHF
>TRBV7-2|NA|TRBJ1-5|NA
TGTGCCAGCAGCCTAGGAAGAGGAGGGGGTCAGCCCCAGCATTTT
CASSLGRGGGQPQHF
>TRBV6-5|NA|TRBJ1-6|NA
TGTGCCAGCAGTTACGGGGACGGACTAGGGGATTCACCCCTCCACTTT
CASSYGDGLGDSPLHF
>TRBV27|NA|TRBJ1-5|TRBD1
TGTGCCAGCAGTTTAGGGACAGGGGATTATCAGCCCCAGCATTTT
CASSLGTGDYQPQHF
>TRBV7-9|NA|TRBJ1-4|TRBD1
TGTGCCAGCAGCCGTGACAGGGGACAAGGTTTACGGGAAAAACTGTTTTTT
CASSRDRGQGLREKLFF
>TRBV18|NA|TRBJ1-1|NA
TGTGCCAGCTCACCGAGACAGGTTTCCACTGAAGCTTTCTTT
CASSPRQVSTEAFF
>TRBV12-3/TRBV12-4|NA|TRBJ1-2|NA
TGTGCCAGCAGTTTACGGGAAACGGGGGGCTACACCTTC
CASSLRETGGYTF
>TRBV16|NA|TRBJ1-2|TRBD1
TGTGCCAGCAGCCCCGGGACAGGGGGCCCCTATGGCTACACCTTC
CASSPGTGGPYGYTF
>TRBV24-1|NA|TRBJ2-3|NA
TGTGCCACCAGTGGGATCACAGATACGCAGTATTTT
CATSGITDTQYF
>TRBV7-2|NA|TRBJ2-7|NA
TGTGCCAGCAGCCCCAGTGGGACCTACTACGAGCAGTACTTC
CASSPSGTYYEQYF
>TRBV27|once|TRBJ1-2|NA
TGTGCCAGCAGTTTAAACGGAGACACTAACTATGGCTACACCTTC
CASSLNGDTNYGYTF
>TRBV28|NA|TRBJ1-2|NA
TGTGCCAGCAGTTTGTGGGGATCGCGGGAATCTGGCTACACCTTC
CASSLWGSRESGYTF
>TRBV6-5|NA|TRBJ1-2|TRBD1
TGTGCCAGCAGTTACTCGAACAGGGGGCAGTTTGGCTACACCTTC
CASSYSNRGQFGYTF
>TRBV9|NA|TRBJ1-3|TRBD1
TGTGCCAGCAGCGTAGAGGCAGGGACAGGGCTTCGAAACACCATATATTTT
CASSVEAGTGLRNTIYF
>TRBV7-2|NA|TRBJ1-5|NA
TGTGCCAGCAGCTTAGAAAGCAATCAGCCCCAGCATTTT
CASSLESNQPQHF
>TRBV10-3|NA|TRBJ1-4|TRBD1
TGTGCCATCAGCCCGGGACAGGGGGCAGGAAAACTGTTTTTT
CAISPGQGAGKLFF
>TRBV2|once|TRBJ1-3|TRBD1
TGTGCCAGCACGGGACAGATGCTCTCTGGAAACACCATATATTTT
CASTGQMLSGNTIYF
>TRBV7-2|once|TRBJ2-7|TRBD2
TGTGCCAGCAGTACTAGCGGGGGGGTCTACGAGCAGTACTTC
CASSTSGGVYEQYF
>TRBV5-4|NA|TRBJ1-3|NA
TGTGCCAGCAGCTTGGACGGTCGGAGCTCTGGAAACACCATATATTTT
CASSLDGRSSGNTIYF
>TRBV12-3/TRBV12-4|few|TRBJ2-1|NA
TGTGCCAGCGTCTCCCGGGGATACAATGAGCAGTTCTTC
CASVSRGYNEQFF
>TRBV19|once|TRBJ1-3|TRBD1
TGTGCCAGTAGCGTACAGGGGGCGATTGGAAACACCATATATTTT
CASSVQGAIGNTIYF
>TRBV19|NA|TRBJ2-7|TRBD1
TGTGCCAGTACCGAAGGGACAGGGTCCTCCTACGAGCAGTACTTC
CASTEGTGSSYEQYF
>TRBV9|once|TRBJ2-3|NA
TGTGCCAGCAGCGAGGTAGCGGTTACAGATACGCAGTATTTT
CASSEVAVTDTQYF
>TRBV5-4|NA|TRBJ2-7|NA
TGTGCCAGCAGTGCGGGTCTCGGGGCCTACTACGAGCAGTACTTC
CASSAGLGAYYEQYF
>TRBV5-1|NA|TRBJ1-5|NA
TGCGCCAGCAGCTTGGCCGGGACCTCGGGGCAGCCCCAGCATTTT
CASSLAGTSGQPQHF
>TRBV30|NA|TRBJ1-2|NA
TGTGCCTGGAACCTCCCCGCCAGTAAGGACACCTTC
CAWNLPASKDTF
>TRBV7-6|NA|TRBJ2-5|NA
TGTGCCAGCAGCCAAGTACCGGAGAGTGGAGAGACCCAGTACTTC
CASSQVPESGETQYF
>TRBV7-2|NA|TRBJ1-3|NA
TGTGCCAGCAGCCAACCGTCCGGGGGTGGAAACACCATATATTTT
CASSQPSGGGNTIYF
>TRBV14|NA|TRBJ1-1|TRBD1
TGTGCCAGCAGCCAAGGCGACAGGGCGGCTTTCTTT
CASSQGDRAAFF
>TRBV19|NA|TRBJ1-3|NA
TGTGCCACCGGACAGTCCCTCGGAAACACCATATATTTT
CATGQSLGNTIYF
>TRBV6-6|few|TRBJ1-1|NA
TGTGCCAGCAGTTACCAGACAGGGAACACTGAAGCTTTCTTT
CASSYQTGNTEAFF